This paragraph covers one T cell receptor (beta chain) sequence. Its antigen remains unidentified. After extraction with the RNeasy kit, 0.5 to 1 ug of the RNA was reverse transcribed using random hexamers. TCRdb reanalysed the immunoSEQ multiplex PCR reads using MiXCR and keeps one entry per CDR3 protein. Of 100,000 to 150,000 distinct CDR3 sequences listed, around 94% were seen once; the top ten hold around 0.28%. The source of the sample is a study of CD8 T cells in Susac syndrome. Study findings and constraints: The number of individuals included in the study's TCR sequencing and HLA analysis was acknowledged as relatively small.

CD8+ and CD4+ T cells circulating in blood were sequenced for TCR beta. The V gene's germline CDR1 is SGDLS and CDR2 YYNGEE. The CDR3 sequence is 15 residues long. Between the trimmed V and J ends, which lost 4 bases and 7 bases, there was a span of 20 bases. Sequencing was performed on CD8+ T cells from PBMCs. The rearrangement joins TRBV9 to TRBJ1-1; D is ambiguous. The source is a human donor with Susac syndrome. The CDR3 DNA sequence: TGTGCCAGCAGCCCTAAGGGAAGGTCCGCGGGTGAAGCTTTCTTT. Translation gives CASSPKGRSAGEAFF.